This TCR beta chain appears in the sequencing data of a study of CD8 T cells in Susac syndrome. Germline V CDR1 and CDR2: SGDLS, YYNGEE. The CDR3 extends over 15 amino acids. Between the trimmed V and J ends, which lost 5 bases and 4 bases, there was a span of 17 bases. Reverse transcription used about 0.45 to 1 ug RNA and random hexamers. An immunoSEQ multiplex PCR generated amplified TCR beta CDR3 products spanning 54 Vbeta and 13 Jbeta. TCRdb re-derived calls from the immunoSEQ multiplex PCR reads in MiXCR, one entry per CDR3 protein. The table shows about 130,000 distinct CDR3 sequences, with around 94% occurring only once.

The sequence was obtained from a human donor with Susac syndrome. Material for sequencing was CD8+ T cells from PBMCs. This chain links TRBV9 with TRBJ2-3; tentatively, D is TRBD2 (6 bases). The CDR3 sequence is CASSPRQSSADTQYF. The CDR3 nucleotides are TGTGCCAGCAGTCCCCGACAGTCTAGCGCAGATACGCAGTATTTT.